These 14 T cell receptor beta chains share one sample of origin, sequenced in a study of T cell repertoires in cytomegalovirus infection. These receptors have no identified antigens. TCRdb reprocessed the reads with MiXCR, giving one entry per CDR3 protein. This table holds around 770,000 distinct CDR3 sequences, almost 30% found once. This specimen consisted of cultured CD8+ T cells from PBMCs, obtained from culture after CMV antigen stimulation. The source of these receptors is a human donor in good health (CMV status not recorded). Some clones in this sample may be carry-over from other donors' samples.

This chain uses TRBV6-6 with TRBJ2-3; 7 bases are a match to TRBD2. After removal of 7 bases from V and 2 bases from J, the junction contained 12 bases not matched to a gene. The CDR3 totals 16 residues. Germline CDR1 reads MNHNY; CDR2 reads SVGAGI (reference sequence). CDR3 sequence reads: CASTLLSGGFTDTQYF. The CDR3 DNA is TGTGCCAGCACCCTTCTTTCGGGGGGATTCACAGATACGCAGTATTTT.

There are a few counts of this clonotype. The chain combines TRBV13 with TRBJ2-5; 8 nucleotides match TRBD2. Germline V CDR1 and CDR2: PRHDT, FYEKMQ (reference sequence). This CDR3 spans 16 amino acids. V was pared by 0 bases and J by 4 bases, with 7 bases of the junction left unmatched. The CDR3 reads CASSLGRGGRGETQYF. The CDR3 DNA is TGTGCCAGCAGCTTAGGCCGCGGGGGGAGGGGAGAGACCCAGTACTTC.

There are many counts of this clonotype. CDR3 coding DNA: TGTGCCAGCAGCTTAGGAGGGCCCTATAGCAATCAGCCCCAGCATTTT. Residues: CASSLGGPYSNQPQHF. J is TRBJ1-5 and V is TRBV7-2; no reliable D call. The CDR3 extends over 16 amino acids. Germline CDR1 SGHTA, CDR2 FQGNSA. The V end was cut by 1 base, the J end by 0 bases, with 10 bases between.

This chain links TRBV12-3 or TRBV12-4 with TRBJ2-5, with D possibly being TRBD1 or TRBD2 (5 bases each). CDR3 length: 15 amino acids. V lost 7 bases and J lost 5, with 20 bases in between. DNA for the CDR3: TGTGCCAGCAATACCGGGACGGACTTATTTGAGACCCAGTACTTC. Translating it yields CASNTGTDLFETQYF.

The gene calls are TRBV11-1 and TRBJ2-1; D might be TRBD2 (6 bases). CDR3 length: 15 residues. V lost 7 bases and J lost 0, with 13 bases in between. Per the germline V gene, CDR1 is SGHAT and CDR2 is FQDESV (reference sequence). The CDR3 DNA reads as TGTGCCAGCACCTTTAGCGGATTCTCCTACAATGAGCAGTTCTTC. Amino acids: CASTFSGFSYNEQFF.

The chain has TRBV5-6 and TRBJ1-5, with D perhaps matching TRBD1 (5 bases). Germline CDR1 reads SGHDT; CDR2 reads YYEEEE. V was shortened by 2 bases and J by 7 bases, with 16 bases between the two germline ends. The CDR3 runs to 15 residues. Here the CDR3 reads CASSFGAGPLQPQHF. Here the CDR3 DNA reads TGTGCCAGCAGCTTCGGGGCGGGGCCTCTGCAGCCCCAGCATTTT. Together with reference TRBV5-6 and TRBJ1-5, the CDR3 gives the full variable domain: DAGVTQSPTHLIKTRGQQVTLRCSPKSGHDTVSWYQQALGQGPQFIFQYYEEEERQRGNFPDRFSGHQFPNYSSELNVNALLLGDSALYLCASSFGAGPLQPQHFGDGTRLSIL.

This clonotype was detected only a few times. J is TRBJ2-2 and V is TRBV12-3 or TRBV12-4; 9 bases are a match to TRBD1. There are 16 residues in the CDR3. V lost 0 bases, J lost 6 bases, and 5 bases stayed unmatched. The CDR3 sequence is CASSLAKGQGPGELFF. In nucleotides, the CDR3 is TGTGCCAGCAGTTTAGCGAAGGGACAGGGTCCCGGGGAGCTGTTTTTT.

The genes are TRBV5-6 and TRBJ2-1; TRBD2 is a possible D gene (6 bases). The CDR3 consists of 14 residues. V lost 2 bases, J lost 9 bases, and 15 bases lay in between. CDR1 is SGHDT and CDR2 is YYEEEE in the germline V gene. CDR3 sequence (DNA): TGTGCCAGCAGCTTTGGAGGGGCAGGCGGTGAGCAGTTCTTC. Protein sequence: CASSFGGAGGEQFF.

The V call is TRBV7-6, the J call TRBJ2-3, with no clear D. V shed 4 bases and J shed 0 bases, with 11 bases lying between them. In germline, CDR1 is SGHVS, CDR2 FNYEAQ. This CDR3 comprises 15 residues. In nucleotides, the CDR3 is TGTGCCAGCAGCTCGGCCGCTGGGAGCACAGATACGCAGTATTTT. Protein: CASSSAAGSTDTQYF.

The chain is built from TRBV4-1 and TRBJ1-2; D unclear. This CDR3 spans 15 amino acids. V lost 0 bases and J lost 2, with 10 bases in between. Germline V gene sequence: CDR1 MGHRA, CDR2 YSYEKL. Written as DNA, the CDR3 is TGCGCCAGCAGCCAAGATCTAGCGTTCAACTATGGCTACACCTTC. Translated: CASSQDLAFNYGYTF.

The chain uses TRBV20-1 and TRBJ2-7, with unresolved D. Trimming left V 0 bases short and J 2 bases short, with 11 bases between. This CDR3 is 14 amino acids long. CDR1 is DFQATT and CDR2 is SNEGSKA in the germline V gene (reference sequence). The CDR3 here is CSARDQVTTYEQYF. In DNA, the CDR3 is TGCAGTGCTAGAGATCAGGTGACGACCTACGAGCAGTACTTC.

This clonotype has more than one count but fewer than ten. The CDR3 coding sequence is TGTGCCAGCAGTCCCCGGGGACAGGGAACCCCCGGGGAGCTGTTTTTT. This encodes CASSPRGQGTPGELFF. This chain connects TRBV28 to TRBJ2-2, with 9 bases aligning to TRBD1. CDR1 is MDHEN and CDR2 is SYDVKM in the germline V gene. This CDR3 has 16 residues. Germline trimming cut 5 bases from V and 6 bases from J; bases unmatched to any gene: 10.

A few counts support this clonotype. This chain links TRBV7-8 with TRBJ2-1, with 11 bases matching TRBD2. CDR3 length: 16 amino acids. CDR1 SGHVS and CDR2 FQNEAQ come from the germline V gene. V shed 3 bases and J 4 bases; nucleotides not matched to a gene: 5. The CDR3 nucleotides read TGTGCCAGCAGCTTTTTGACTAGCGGGGAGTACAATGAGCAGTTCTTC. Translating it yields CASSFLTSGEYNEQFF.

The chain combines TRBV6-2 or TRBV6-3 with TRBJ1-1; D not certain. The CDR3 is 12 residues long. Trimming stripped 5 bases from V and 8 bases from J, with 12 bases between. Germline assignment: CDR1 MNHEY and CDR2 SVGEGT. CDR3 loop: CASSNPEPEAFF. CDR3 DNA sequence: TGTGCCAGCAGTAATCCCGAGCCCGAAGCTTTCTTT.